This TCR beta chain originates from a study of cytomegalovirus exposure and HLA in healthy donors. Study-level background: Early released data comprised some 91 million unique TCRs from HLA-typed donors.

In the PCR, 60 Vbeta and 13 Jbeta primers were used. Clones were sequenced by immunoSEQ multiplex PCR, and TCRdb holds only the in-frame ones, with some missing. Of about 130,000 clones listed, about two thirds were seen once; the top ten hold 4.5% to 5%. The sequence was collected from a man aged 55 to 70 in good health and CMV-seropositive. The sequencing input was PBMCs.

In DNA form, the CDR3 reads TGTGCCTGGTCGGGCTCTGGAAACACCATATATTTT. As protein: CAWSGSGNTIYF. V is TRBV30 and J is TRBJ1-3; D unclear. Germline loops: CDR1 GTSNPN, CDR2 SVGIG (reference sequence). This CDR3 has 12 amino acids. Trimming left V 5 bases short and J 0 bases short, with 5 bases between.